Following are 8 T cell receptor beta chains from one sample sequenced in a study of blood T cell repertoires in COVID-19. Only in-frame clones appear in the TCRdb table, and some are missing; sequencing was by immunoSEQ multiplex PCR. The sample holds over 25,000 clones, 75% to 85% seen once. The specimen was peripheral blood. These receptors all stem from a human donor in a cohort sampled during active COVID-19.

The chain links TRBV5-8 to TRBJ1-2; D gene uncertain. Germline loops: CDR1 SGHTS, CDR2 YDEGEE. There are 12 residues in the CDR3. The ends were cut back, 3 bases at V and 8 bases at J, with 11 bases in the middle. This chain's CDR3 is CASSSLVSGYTF. The CDR3 DNA reads TGTGCCAGCAGCTCCCTGGTGAGCGGCTACACCTTC. Filled out from reference TRBV5-8 and TRBJ1-2, the complete variable domain reads EAGVTQSPTHLIKTRGQQATLRCSPISGHTSVYWYQQALGLGLQFLLWYDEGEERNRGNFPPRFSGRQFPNYSSELNVNALELEDSALYLCASSSLVSGYTFGSGTRLTVV.

This chain uses TRBV19 with TRBJ1-3; D unclear. From germline, CDR1 is LNHDA and CDR2 SQIVND (reference sequence). This CDR3 is 11 amino acids long. Trimming removed 4 bases from V and 9 bases from J, with 7 bases in between. The CDR3 region is CASSTGITIYF. CDR3 sequence (DNA): TGTGCCAGTAGTACCGGGATCACCATATATTTT.

CDR3 loop: CARAGDRGDYGYTF. In DNA form, the CDR3 reads TGTGCCAGGGCAGGGGACAGGGGGGACTATGGCTACACCTTC. The rearrangement uses TRBV6-5 and TRBJ1-2, with 11 bases that match TRBD1. CDR3 length: 14 amino acids. Germline V gives CDR1 MNHEY, CDR2 SVGAGI. Trimming cost V 9 bases and J 3 bases; bases outside gene matches: 6.

The gene calls are TRBV7-2 and TRBJ2-7, with 12 bases fitting TRBD2. J gave up 6 bases and V 5 bases, and 5 bases lay outside the gene matches. Germline values: CDR1 SGHTA, CDR2 FQGNSA. This CDR3 has 14 amino acids. The chain's CDR3 is CASSPGTSGSEQYF. DNA of the CDR3: TGTGCCAGCAGCCCCGGGACTAGCGGGTCCGAGCAGTACTTC.

This clone was observed a single time. The V call is TRBV5-6, the J call TRBJ1-2; 7 nucleotides align to TRBD1. V shed 0 bases, J shed 7 bases, and the junction held 9 bases outside the gene matches. The germline V gene encodes CDR1 SGHDT and CDR2 YYEEEE. This CDR3 contains 15 residues. CDR3 DNA sequence: TGTGCCAGCAGCTTGGAGTCGGCCCAGGGGGTTGGCTACACCTTC. This gives the protein CASSLESAQGVGYTF.

The rearrangement links TRBV5-4 to TRBJ1-4; 7 nucleotides match TRBD1. The germline V gene has CDR1 SGHNT and CDR2 YYREEE (reference sequence). There are 14 residues in the CDR3. V shed 4 bases and J 8 bases; nucleotides not matched to a gene: 8. The CDR3 here is CASSRRGYNEKLFF. In DNA form, the CDR3 reads TGTGCCAGCAGCCGCAGGGGGTATAACGAAAAACTGTTTTTT.

The chain links TRBV6-5 to TRBJ1-4; a weak D match, TRBD1 (6 bases). V shed 8 bases and J shed 7 bases, with 17 bases lying between them. Germline CDR1 reads MNHEY; CDR2 reads SVGAGI. This CDR3 is 14 amino acids long. The CDR3 spells CASWRGRVTEKLFF. CDR3 coding DNA: TGTGCCAGCTGGAGGGGGAGGGTTACTGAAAAACTGTTTTTT.

This clone was recorded only once. The chain employs TRBV7-9 and TRBJ2-2; D is possibly TRBD2 (6 bases). The CDR3 covers 16 residues. The V end lost 7 bases, the J end lost 6 bases, and 21 bases lay between the germline ends. Germline values: CDR1 SEHNR, CDR2 FQNEAQ (reference sequence). CDR3 loop: CASIRPGLLDSGELFF. The CDR3 DNA follows: TGTGCCAGCATCCGGCCCGGACTACTAGATTCCGGGGAGCTGTTTTTT.